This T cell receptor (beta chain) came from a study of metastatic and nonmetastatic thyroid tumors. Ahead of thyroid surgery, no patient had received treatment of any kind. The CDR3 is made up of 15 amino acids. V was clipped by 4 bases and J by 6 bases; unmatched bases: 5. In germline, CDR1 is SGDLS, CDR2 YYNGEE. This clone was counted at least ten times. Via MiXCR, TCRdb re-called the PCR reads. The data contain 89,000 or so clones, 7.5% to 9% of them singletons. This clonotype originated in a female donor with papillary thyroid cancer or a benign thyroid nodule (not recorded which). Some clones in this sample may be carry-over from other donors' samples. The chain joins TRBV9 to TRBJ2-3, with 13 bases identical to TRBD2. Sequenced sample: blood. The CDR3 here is CASSIGTSGEDTQYF. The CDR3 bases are TGTGCCAGCAGCATTGGGACTAGCGGGGAGGATACGCAGTATTTT.